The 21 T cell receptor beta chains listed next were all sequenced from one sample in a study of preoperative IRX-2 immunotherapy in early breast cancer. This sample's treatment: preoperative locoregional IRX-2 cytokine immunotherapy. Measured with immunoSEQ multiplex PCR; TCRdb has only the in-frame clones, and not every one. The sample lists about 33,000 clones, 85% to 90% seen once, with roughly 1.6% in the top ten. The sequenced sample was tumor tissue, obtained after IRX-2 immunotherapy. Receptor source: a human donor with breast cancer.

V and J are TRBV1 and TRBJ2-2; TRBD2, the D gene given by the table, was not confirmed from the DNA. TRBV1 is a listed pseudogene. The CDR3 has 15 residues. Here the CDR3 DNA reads TGCGCCAGCAGCGAAGCAGGGAGGGACACCGGGGAGCTGTTTTTT. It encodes CASSEAGRDTGELFF.

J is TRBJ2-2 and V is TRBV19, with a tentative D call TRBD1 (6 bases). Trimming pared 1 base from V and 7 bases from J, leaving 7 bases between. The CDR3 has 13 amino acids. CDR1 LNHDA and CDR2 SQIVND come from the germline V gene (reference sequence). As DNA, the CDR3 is TGTGCCAGTAGTATAGCGACAGGCGGGGAGCTGTTTTTT. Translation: CASSIATGGELFF.

CDR3 nucleotide sequence: TGCGCCAGCAGCCTAAACGTTAAGGCTATCTCTGGAAACACCATATATTTT. This sequence encodes CASSLNVKAISGNTIYF. The V gene is TRBV23-1, the J gene TRBJ1-3; D is uncertain. TRBV23-1 carries the ORF label, with uncertain function. The CDR3 sequence is 17 residues long. The V and J ends lost 6 bases and 0 bases respectively, with 18 bases between them.

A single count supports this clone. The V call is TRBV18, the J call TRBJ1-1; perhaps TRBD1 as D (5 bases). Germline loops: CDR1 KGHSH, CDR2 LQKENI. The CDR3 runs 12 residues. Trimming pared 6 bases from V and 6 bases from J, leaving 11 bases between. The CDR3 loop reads CASSGGTPEAFF. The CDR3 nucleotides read TGTGCCAGCTCCGGGGGGACCCCTGAAGCTTTCTTT.

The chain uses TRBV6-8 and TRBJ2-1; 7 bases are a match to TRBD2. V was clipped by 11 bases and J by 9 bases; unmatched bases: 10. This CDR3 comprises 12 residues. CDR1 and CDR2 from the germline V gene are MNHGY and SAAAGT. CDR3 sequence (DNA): TGTGCCGCGAGATTGTGGGAGGGTGAGCAGTTCTTC. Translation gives CAARLWEGEQFF.

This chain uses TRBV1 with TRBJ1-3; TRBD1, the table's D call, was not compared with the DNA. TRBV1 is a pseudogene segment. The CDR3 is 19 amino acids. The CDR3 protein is CASSQFHLGQGSSGNTIYF. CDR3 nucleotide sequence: TGCGCCAGCAGCCAATTCCATTTGGGACAGGGATCATCTGGAAACACCATATATTTT.

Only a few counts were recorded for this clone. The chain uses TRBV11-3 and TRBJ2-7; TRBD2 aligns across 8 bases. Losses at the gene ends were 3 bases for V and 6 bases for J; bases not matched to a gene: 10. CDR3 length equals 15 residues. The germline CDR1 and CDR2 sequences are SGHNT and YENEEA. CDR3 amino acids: CASSFYQREKGEQYF. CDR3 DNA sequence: TGTGCCAGCAGCTTTTATCAGCGGGAGAAGGGCGAGCAGTACTTC.

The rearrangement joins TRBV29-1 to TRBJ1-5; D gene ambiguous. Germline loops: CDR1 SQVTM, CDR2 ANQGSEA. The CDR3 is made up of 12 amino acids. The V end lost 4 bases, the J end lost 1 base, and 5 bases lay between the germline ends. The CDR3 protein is CSVAESNQPQHF. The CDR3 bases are TGCAGCGTTGCAGAAAGCAATCAGCCCCAGCATTTT.

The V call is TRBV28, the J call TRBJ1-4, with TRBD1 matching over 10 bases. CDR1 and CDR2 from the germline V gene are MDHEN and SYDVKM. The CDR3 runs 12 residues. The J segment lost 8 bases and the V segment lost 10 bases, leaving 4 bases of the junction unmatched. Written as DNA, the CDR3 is TGTGCCACCGGGACAGGGGTCGAAAAACTGTTTTTT. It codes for CATGTGVEKLFF. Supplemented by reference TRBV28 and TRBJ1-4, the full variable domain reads DVKVTQSSRYLVKRTGEKVFLECVQDMDHENMFWYRQDPGLGLRLIYFSYDVKMKEKGDIPEGYSVSREKKERFSLILESASTNQTSMYLCATGTGVEKLFFGSGTQLSVL.

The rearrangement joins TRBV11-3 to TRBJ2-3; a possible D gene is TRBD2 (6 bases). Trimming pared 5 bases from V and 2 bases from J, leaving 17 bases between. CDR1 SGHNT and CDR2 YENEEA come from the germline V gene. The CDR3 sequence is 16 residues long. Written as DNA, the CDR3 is TGTGCCAGCAGCCCAGAAGAAGGGACTCACACAGATACGCAGTATTTT. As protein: CASSPEEGTHTDTQYF.

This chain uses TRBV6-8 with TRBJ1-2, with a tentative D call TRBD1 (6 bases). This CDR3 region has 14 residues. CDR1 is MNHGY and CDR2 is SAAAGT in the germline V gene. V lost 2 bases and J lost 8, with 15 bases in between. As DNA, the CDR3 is TGTGCCAGCAGTTACAATTCGGACAGAGGAGGCTACACCTTC. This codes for CASSYNSDRGGYTF.

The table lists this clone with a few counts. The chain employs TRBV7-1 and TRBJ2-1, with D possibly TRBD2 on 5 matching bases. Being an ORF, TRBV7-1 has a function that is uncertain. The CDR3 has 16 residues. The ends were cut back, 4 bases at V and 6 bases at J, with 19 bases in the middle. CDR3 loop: CASSFRRQTNPNEQFF. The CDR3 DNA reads TGTGCCAGCAGCTTTAGGAGGCAGACCAACCCCAATGAGCAGTTCTTC.

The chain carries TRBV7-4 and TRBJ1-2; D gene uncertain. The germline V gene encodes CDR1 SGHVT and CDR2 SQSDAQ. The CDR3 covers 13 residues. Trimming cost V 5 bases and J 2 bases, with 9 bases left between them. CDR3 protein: CASSAHLNYGYTF. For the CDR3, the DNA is TGTGCCAGCAGCGCACACCTAAACTATGGCTACACCTTC. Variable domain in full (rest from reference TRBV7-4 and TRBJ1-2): GAGVSQSPRYKVAKRGRDVALRCDSISGHVTLYWYRQTLGQGSEVLTYSQSDAQRDKSGRPSGRFSAERPERSVSTLKIQRTEQGDSAVYLCASSAHLNYGYTFGSGTRLTVV.

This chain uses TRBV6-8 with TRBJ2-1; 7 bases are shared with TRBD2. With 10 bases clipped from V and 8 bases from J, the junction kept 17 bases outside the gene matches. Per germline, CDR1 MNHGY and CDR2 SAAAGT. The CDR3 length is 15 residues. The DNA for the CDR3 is TGTGCCATCAAGGCTAGCGGAGTGAACTCGGATGAGCAGTTCTTC. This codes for CAIKASGVNSDEQFF.

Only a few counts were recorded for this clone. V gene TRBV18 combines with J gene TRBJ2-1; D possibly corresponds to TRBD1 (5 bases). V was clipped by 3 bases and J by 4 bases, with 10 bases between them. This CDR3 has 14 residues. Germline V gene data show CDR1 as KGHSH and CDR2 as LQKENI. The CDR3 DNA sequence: TGTGCCAGCTCACCCGACAGATCATACAATGAGCAGTTCTTC. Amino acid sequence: CASSPDRSYNEQFF.

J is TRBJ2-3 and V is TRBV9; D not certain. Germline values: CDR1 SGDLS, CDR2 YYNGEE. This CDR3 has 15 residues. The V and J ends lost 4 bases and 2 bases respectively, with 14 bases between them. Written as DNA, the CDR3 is TGTGCCAGCAGCATAACCGTGGGATCCACAGATACGCAGTATTTT. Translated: CASSITVGSTDTQYF.

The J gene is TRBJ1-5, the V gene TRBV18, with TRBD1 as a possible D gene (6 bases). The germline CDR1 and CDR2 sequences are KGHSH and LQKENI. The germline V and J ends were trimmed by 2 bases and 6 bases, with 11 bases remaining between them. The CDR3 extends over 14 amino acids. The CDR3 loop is CASSPSGAGQPQHF. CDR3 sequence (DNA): TGTGCCAGCTCACCATCGGGGGCGGGTCAGCCCCAGCATTTT.

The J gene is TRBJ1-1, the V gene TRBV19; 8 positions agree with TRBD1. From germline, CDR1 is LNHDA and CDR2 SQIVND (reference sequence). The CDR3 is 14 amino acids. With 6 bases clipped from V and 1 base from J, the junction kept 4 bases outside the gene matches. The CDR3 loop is CASSRQGSNTEAFF. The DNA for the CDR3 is TGTGCCAGTAGCCGACAGGGGTCGAACACTGAAGCTTTCTTT.

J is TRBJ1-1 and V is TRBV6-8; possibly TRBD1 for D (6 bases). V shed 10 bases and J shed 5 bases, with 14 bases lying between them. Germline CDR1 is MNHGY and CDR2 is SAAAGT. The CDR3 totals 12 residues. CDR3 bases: TGTGCCACCGGACAGTTAGGGACTGAAGCTTTCTTT. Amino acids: CATGQLGTEAFF.

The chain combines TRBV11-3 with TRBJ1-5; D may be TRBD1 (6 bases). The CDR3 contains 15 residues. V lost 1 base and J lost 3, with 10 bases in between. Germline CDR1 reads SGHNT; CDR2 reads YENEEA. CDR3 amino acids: CASSLGQGNNQPQHF. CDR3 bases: TGTGCCAGCAGCTTAGGCCAGGGGAACAATCAGCCCCAGCATTTT.

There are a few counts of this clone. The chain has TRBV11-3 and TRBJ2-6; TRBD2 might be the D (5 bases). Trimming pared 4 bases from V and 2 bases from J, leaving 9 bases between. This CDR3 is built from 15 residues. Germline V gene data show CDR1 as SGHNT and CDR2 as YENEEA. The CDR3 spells CASSSGFTGANVLTF. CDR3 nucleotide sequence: TGTGCCAGCAGCTCGGGATTTACTGGGGCCAACGTCCTGACTTTC.